This T cell receptor (beta chain) was identified during a study of human T cells and chemical hapten exposure. Study background: Cases of alopecia areata, totalis or universalis occurred in a predominantly female patient group.

Time point described: pre-sensitization, week 0. Sample treatment: therapeutic diphenylcyclopropenone sensitization with weekly scalp DPC. The CDR3 has 14 residues. Germline V gene sequence: CDR1 SGHRS, CDR2 YFSETQ. The junction had 6 bases not matched to a gene; V was cut back by 3 bases and J by 5 bases. This clonotype was detected many times. TCRdb independently ran MiXCR on the RACE reads; one entry per CDR3 protein. The sample consists of fewer than 300,000 distinct CDR3 sequences, over 7.5% of them appearing once. The clonotype comes from a man younger than 35 with alopecia areata. Some clones in this sample may be carry-over from other donors' samples. This sample comprised whole blood, obtained in connection with sensitization to the hapten diphenylcyclopropenone (DPC). J is TRBJ1-1 and V is TRBV5-1, with 8 positions matching TRBD1. The CDR3 DNA reads as TGCGCCAGCAGCTCTACAGGGGGAAGGACTGAAGCTTTCTTT. Translated: CASSSTGGRTEAFF.